The clone carrying this T cell receptor (beta chain) is a singleton in its sample. Per sample, the assay covered approximately 94,000 TCR templates. Method: immunoSEQ multiplex PCR; TCRdb's copy keeps in-frame clones and lacks some. The table includes over 100,000 clones, just over 90% detected once. These data originate in a study of siplizumab effects on memory and regulatory T cells. The CDR3 contains 14 residues. Germline V lookup: CDR1 KGHSH, CDR2 LQKENI. Trimming removed 3 bases at V and 5 bases at J, with 12 bases between. The chain is built from TRBV18 and TRBJ2-3, with D tentatively TRBD2 (6 bases). The clonotype was recovered from a human donor in good health. Sequencing was done on a sample of Tregs sorted from blood. CDR3 bases: TGTGCCAGCTCACCGTCCGGGGGTGGAGATACGCAGTATTTT. It codes for CASSPSGGGDTQYF.